This is a list of T cell receptor beta chains from one sample in a study of blood T cell repertoires in COVID-19. The assay was immunoSEQ multiplex PCR, and TCRdb's table has in-frame clones only and misses some. The sample consists of over 300,000 clones, about 85% of them appearing once. Specimen: PBMCs or T cells enriched from blood (not recorded which). These receptors all stem from a woman in her thirties who had recovered from COVID-19. Each CDR3 is given with its conserved first and last residue. D genes are given only for firm matches. Some rows have no size entry. The others give once, few or many, or a class for an expanded clone.

TRBJ1-2 . TRBV19 . TGTGCCAGTAGCTACGGACTGTTAGCTAACTATGGCTACACCTTC CASSYGLLANYGYTF
TRBJ2-1 once TRBV2 . TGTGCCAGCAGTGAGAGAAATGAGCAGTTCTTC CASSERNEQFF
TRBJ1-6 few TRBV5-5 TRBD1 TGTGCCAGCAGCTTGGGGACAGGGGTCAGTTCACCCCTCCACTTT CASSLGTGVSSPLHF
TRBJ2-7 . TRBV11-3 TRBD2 TGTGCCAGCAGCCTGGGACTAGCGGGGGTATACGAGCAGTACTTC CASSLGLAGVYEQYF
TRBJ1-1 . TRBV9 TRBD1 TGTGCCAGCAGCGAGACAGGGATTTATTTGGACACTGAAGCTTTCTTT CASSETGIYLDTEAFF
TRBJ1-4 . TRBV30 . TGTGCCTGGAGTGCCCGACAGGATCGGGGTGAAAAACTGTTTTTT CAWSARQDRGEKLFF
TRBJ2-7 . TRBV14 . TGTGCCAGCAGCCAAGAATCCAGGGCCTTCGACGAGCAGTACTTC CASSQESRAFDEQYF
TRBJ2-6 . TRBV5-5 . TGTGCCAGCAGCTTGGGAGGCAGGGCCGATTTCTCTGGGGCCAACGTCCTGACTTTC CASSLGGRADFSGANVLTF
TRBJ2-1 . TRBV6-4 . TGTGCCAGCAGTGACGATTCCGTTAGCAATGAGCAGTTCTTC CASSDDSVSNEQFF
TRBJ2-1 once TRBV14 . TGTGCCAGCAGCCAAGTGCTCGGTAGGACTGCGTTCTTC CASSQVLGRTAFF
TRBJ2-1 . TRBV4-3 TRBD1 TGCGCCAGCAGCCAAGGCCCCTCCAGGGGGTACAATGAGCAGTTCTTC CASSQGPSRGYNEQFF
TRBJ1-4 . TRBV20-1 TRBD1 TGCAGTGCTAGTTCCCAGAGACAGGGGGTTCTCCGGGGTAATGAAAAACTGTTTTTT CSASSQRQGVLRGNEKLFF
TRBJ2-1 . TRBV7-9 . TGTGCCAGCAGCGCGGACAGCGAGCAGTTCTTC CASSADSEQFF
TRBJ2-7 . TRBV28 TRBD1 TGTGCCAGCAGCAGGACAGGGTGGGCCTACGAGCAGTACTTC CASSRTGWAYEQYF
TRBJ1-5 . TRBV5-6 . TGTGCCAGCAGCTTGGCCTTACAGGGCGGTAATCAGCCCCAGCATTTT CASSLALQGGNQPQHF
TRBJ2-7 . TRBV28 TRBD1 TGTGCCAGCAGGGCGGACAGGGGACTCCCAGGGGAGCAGTACTTC CASRADRGLPGEQYF
TRBJ2-1 . TRBV6-2/TRBV6-3 TRBD2 TGTGCCAGCAGCCCCGGTTCCCTACTAGCGGGGGTCTACAATGAGCAGTTCTTC CASSPGSLLAGVYNEQFF
TRBJ1-3 . TRBV7-2 . TGTGCCAGCAACTCGGACGGGAACTCTGGAAACACCATATATTTT CASNSDGNSGNTIYF
TRBJ1-2 . TRBV2 TRBD1 TGTGCCAGCAGTGACCTAGACAGGGTTGGAATTGATGGCTACACCTTC CASSDLDRVGIDGYTF
TRBJ1-3 . TRBV7-8 TRBD1 TGTGCCAGCAGCTTTAGGACAGGGCGATCTGGAAACACCATATATTTT CASSFRTGRSGNTIYF
TRBJ1-1 . TRBV5-1 . TGCGCCAGCAGGGACACTTTGAACACTGAAGCTTTCTTT CASRDTLNTEAFF
TRBJ2-1 . TRBV11-2 . TGTGCCAGCAGCTCCAGGGTTGGTGAGCAGTTCTTC CASSSRVGEQFF
TRBJ1-3 . TRBV19 . TGTGCCAGTAGTTGGATCAGGGGCTCTGGAAACACCATATATTTT CASSWIRGSGNTIYF
TRBJ2-1 . TRBV11-3 TRBD2 TGTGCCAGCAGCTTAGCTAGCGGGGGGGCACACAATGAGCAGTTCTTC CASSLASGGAHNEQFF